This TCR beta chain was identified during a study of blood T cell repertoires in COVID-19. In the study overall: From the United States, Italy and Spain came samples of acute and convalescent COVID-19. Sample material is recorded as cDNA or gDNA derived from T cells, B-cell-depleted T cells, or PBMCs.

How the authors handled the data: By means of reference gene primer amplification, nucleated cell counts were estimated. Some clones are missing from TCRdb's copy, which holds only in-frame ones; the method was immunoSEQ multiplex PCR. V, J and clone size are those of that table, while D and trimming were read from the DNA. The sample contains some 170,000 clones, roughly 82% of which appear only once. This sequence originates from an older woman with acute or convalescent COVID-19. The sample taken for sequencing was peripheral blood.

CDR3: CASSLDRNTEAFF. The DNA for the CDR3 is TGCGCCAGCAGCTTGGACAGAAACACTGAAGCTTTCTTT. The chain carries TRBV5-1 and TRBJ1-1; no reliable D call. The CDR3 sequence is 13 residues long. V lost 0 bases and J 2 bases, leaving 5 bases between the germline ends. Germline CDR1 and CDR2: SGHRS and YFSETQ.